This T cell receptor (beta chain) was observed in a study of T cell responses to AZD1222 COVID-19 vaccine. This CDR3 is built from 15 residues. With 4 bases clipped from V and 3 bases from J, the junction kept 2 bases outside the gene matches. Looked up from germline, CDR1 is LGHNA and CDR2 is YNFKEQ. Some clones are missing from TCRdb's copy, which holds only in-frame ones; the method was immunoSEQ multiplex PCR. The repertoire holds more than 95,000 clones, approximately 90% seen once, with under 8.5% in the top ten. The TCR originated in an adult in good health. The gene calls are TRBV4-2 and TRBJ2-3, with TRBD2 identical over 12 bases. The sample was peripheral blood, taken on day 0 of AZD1222 vaccination. CDR3: CASSRTSGTTDTQYF. DNA for the CDR3: TGTGCCAGCAGCCGGACTAGCGGGACGACAGATACGCAGTATTTT.